This T cell receptor beta chain was captured in a study of post-analysis software for immune sequencing data. Findings of the study overall: Among four or five TRBV segments more frequent in patients than controls were TRBV5-6, TRBV5-1 and TRBV20-1. The study found significantly lower normalized Chao1 diversity in multiple sclerosis patients than in controls.

Unique molecular identifiers were built into the TCR beta cDNA libraries. TCRdb re-derived calls from the PCR reads in MiXCR, one entry per CDR3 protein. The sample consists of about 170,000 distinct CDR3 sequences, over 25% of them appearing once. This clonotype is a singleton in its sample. Its antigen is unidentified. Per the germline V gene, CDR1 is SGHTA and CDR2 is FQGNSA. The CDR3 consists of 19 residues. V was pared by 3 bases and J by 1 base, with 10 bases of the junction left unmatched. The TCR comes from a girl under 18 with multiple sclerosis. J is TRBJ2-1 and V is TRBV7-2; 12 positions agree with TRBD1. The source material was blood. This chain's CDR3 is CASSLGQGAYPESYNEQFF. In DNA, the CDR3 is TGTGCCAGCAGCTTGGGACAGGGGGCCTACCCTGAGTCCTACAATGAGCAGTTCTTC. Complete variable domain (other parts from reference TRBV7-2 and TRBJ2-1): GAGVSQSPSNKVTEKGKDVELRCDPISGHTALYWYRQSLGQGLEFLIYFQGNSAPDKSGLPSDRFSAERTGGSVSTLTIQRTQQEDSAVYLCASSLGQGAYPESYNEQFFGPGTRLTVL.